The 29 T cell receptor beta chains given below trace back to one sample, sequenced in a study of metastatic and nonmetastatic thyroid tumors. TCRdb re-called the PCR reads through MiXCR. The table has about 14,000 clones, about 33% seen once. Patients underwent thyroid surgery, and none had received any treatment before it. The sequencing input was tumor tissue. All receptors derive from a female donor with papillary thyroid cancer or a benign thyroid nodule (not recorded which). Some clones in this sample may be carry-over from other donors' samples.

A remark on this clone: In the same sample, other DNA sequences code for this CDR3. This chain links TRBV2 with TRBJ2-7; D tentatively reads TRBD1 or TRBD2 (5 bases each). The CDR3 is made up of 17 amino acids. V lost 6 bases and J 3 bases, leaving 24 bases between the germline ends. CDR1 SNHLY and CDR2 FYNNEI come from the germline V gene. The CDR3 loop reads CASRPPSGTFGYYEQYF. The CDR3 DNA follows: TGTGCCAGCAGACCTCCCTCGGGGACGTTTGGGTACTACGAGCAGTACTTC.

This clone occurred many times. The chain carries TRBV9 and TRBJ2-1; possibly TRBD2 for D (6 bases). The CDR3 contains 16 residues. The germline V gene has CDR1 SGDLS and CDR2 YYNGEE. The V and J ends lost 3 bases and 5 bases respectively, with 18 bases between them. For the CDR3, the DNA is TGTGCCAGCAGCGATACCCTAGCGCCGAACAACAATGAGCAGTTCTTC. Translated: CASSDTLAPNNNEQFF.

V gene TRBV11-2 combines with J gene TRBJ2-7; 12 bases fit TRBD1. Per the germline V gene, CDR1 is SGHAT and CDR2 is FQNNGV. CDR3 size: 15 residues. The trim removed 0 bases at V and 6 bases at J, leaving 3 bases unmatched. The CDR3 coding sequence is TGTGCCAGCAGCTTAGAGGGGACAGGGGGCTCCGAGCAGTACTTC. Protein product: CASSLEGTGGSEQYF.

This clone qualifies as medium-sized (0.01 to 0.1%). The V and J genes are TRBV6-1 and TRBJ1-4, with D perhaps TRBD1 (6 bases). The CDR3 totals 18 residues. V was shortened by 0 bases and J by 0 bases, with 14 bases between the two germline ends. CDR1 is MNHNS, CDR2 SASEGT, per germline. The CDR3 sequence: CASSEALQGTATNEKLFF. In DNA, the CDR3 is TGTGCCAGCAGTGAAGCGCTTCAGGGGACGGCAACTAATGAAAAACTGTTTTTT.

V is TRBV28 and J is TRBJ1-2; D perhaps matches TRBD1 (5 bases). Trimming pared 5 bases from V and 7 bases from J, leaving 17 bases between. The CDR3 covers 14 residues. From germline, CDR1 is MDHEN and CDR2 SYDVKM. CDR3 loop: CASSPGTGDGGYTF. The CDR3 DNA sequence: TGTGCCAGCAGTCCTGGGACGGGAGATGGTGGCTACACCTTC.

Relative to its sample, this clone is medium-sized. The rearrangement joins TRBV29-1 to TRBJ2-7; 11 bases map to TRBD2. Looked up from germline, CDR1 is SQVTM and CDR2 is ANQGSEA. V shed 6 bases and J 4 bases; nucleotides not matched to a gene: 5. CDR3 length: 13 residues. The CDR3: CSVKGLAEYEQYF. CDR3 in DNA: TGCAGCGTCAAGGGACTAGCGGAATACGAGCAGTACTTC.

The genes are TRBV4-1 and TRBJ2-7, with no clear D. V was cut by 1 base and J by 4 bases, with 14 bases left in between. CDR1 is MGHRA, CDR2 YSYEKL, per germline. There are 15 residues in the CDR3. Here the CDR3 DNA reads TGCGCCAGCAGCCAAGGACACGGAGTTGGTTACGAGCAGTACTTC. Its translation is CASSQGHGVGYEQYF.

Notes on this clone: A read error is possible here, since a much larger clone lies one base away. The chain recombines TRBV7-2 with TRBJ2-5; D gene uncertain. The assigned J gene may be wrong: the sequence end matches TRBJ2-1 better. CDR1 and CDR2 from the germline V gene are SGHTA and FQGNSA. The CDR3 consists of 15 residues. The CDR3 nucleotides are TGTGCCAGCAGCTTAGCTAGCTATACGGTCGATGAGCAGTTCTTC. Translating it yields CASSLASYTVDEQFF.

At least ten counts were recorded for this clone. J is TRBJ1-1 and V is TRBV7-8; D not certain. Germline CDR1 and CDR2: SGHVS and FQNEAQ. The CDR3 consists of 14 residues. V was clipped by 2 bases and J by 3 bases, with 10 bases between them. The CDR3 is CASSLRVSDTEAFF. DNA of the CDR3: TGTGCCAGCAGCTTACGGGTATCGGACACTGAAGCTTTCTTT.

This clone was seen at least ten times. Other DNA sequences from this sample encode an identical CDR3 as well. The CDR3 DNA reads as TGTGCCAGCTCACCTCGGGACAACTACAATGAGCAGTTCTTC. This encodes CASSPRDNYNEQFF. The genes are TRBV18 and TRBJ2-1; possible D gene TRBD1, 6 bases. Trimming shortened V by 3 bases and J by 3 bases, and 9 bases separated the two germline ends. The CDR3 is 14 amino acids. CDR1 is KGHSH, CDR2 LQKENI, per germline.

The V and J genes are TRBV7-9 and TRBJ1-2; 7 bases fit TRBD1. The V gene end was trimmed by 5 bases and the J gene end by 4 bases; junction bases not matched to a gene: 7. Germline-derived CDR1 and CDR2 are SEHNR and FQNEAQ (reference sequence). CDR3 size: 14 residues. The CDR3 here is CASSGGDSFYGYTF. The CDR3 DNA follows: TGTGCCAGCAGCGGGGGGGACAGCTTCTATGGCTACACCTTC.

Concerning this clone itself: Sequence at one end of the junction differs from germline and may be a read error. V is TRBV5-1 and J is TRBJ2-1; 7 bases are a match to TRBD1. This CDR3 region has 16 residues. CDR1 SGHRS and CDR2 YFSETQ come from the germline V gene. The DNA of the CDR3 is TGCGCCATCAGCTTGGAACAGGGGTCTAGGTCCAATGAGCAGTTCTTC. It specifies CAISLEQGSRSNEQFF.

The chain has TRBV6-5 and TRBJ2-6; D is unclear. The germline gives CDR1 MNHEY, CDR2 SVGAGI. The V end was cut by 0 bases, the J end by 0 bases, with 12 bases between. The CDR3 is 18 residues long. CDR3 bases: TGTGCCAGCAGTTACTCGAATACAGCCGGCTCTGGGGCCAACGTCCTGACTTTC. Protein: CASSYSNTAGSGANVLTF.

The chain uses TRBV7-6 and TRBJ2-2, with 7 bases aligning to TRBD2. The V and J ends lost 0 bases and 5 bases, in that order; junction bases with no gene match: 3. Germline V lookup: CDR1 SGHVS, CDR2 FNYEAQ. The CDR3 totals 15 residues. The CDR3 DNA sequence: TGTGCCAGCAGCTTAGCGGGAGGGCCTACCGGGGAGCTGTTTTTT. Translated: CASSLAGGPTGELFF.

This clone counts as medium-sized (0.01 to 0.1%). This sequence joins TRBV20-1 and TRBJ1-6; D call uncertain. CDR1 and CDR2 from the germline V gene are DFQATT and SNEGSKA (reference sequence). Deletions cut 1 base from V and 7 bases from J, with 17 bases between. CDR3 size: 16 residues. The CDR3 reads CSARVYRQSPNSPLHF. Written as DNA, the CDR3 is TGCAGTGCTAGAGTCTACCGTCAGTCTCCCAATTCACCCCTCCACTTT.

This clone was counted at least ten times. V gene TRBV3-1 combines with J gene TRBJ1-3, with D maybe TRBD1 (6 bases). The CDR3 has 16 amino acids. Germline CDR1 LGHDT, CDR2 YNNKEL (reference sequence). The V end lost 4 bases, the J end lost 0 bases, and 13 bases lay between the germline ends. CDR3 bases: TGTGCCAGCAGCCCCCGGGGACACAGCTCTGGAAACACCATATATTTT. Translating gives CASSPRGHSSGNTIYF.

The chain has TRBV5-4 and TRBJ2-3; 8 positions match TRBD2. The CDR3 has 17 residues. Germline CDR1 SGHNT, CDR2 YYREEE (reference sequence). V lost 5 bases and J lost 2; bases outside the gene matches: 13. The CDR3 nucleotides read TGTGCCAGCAGTTTTCCACTAGCGGAAGGAGACACAGATACGCAGTATTTT. This translates into CASSFPLAEGDTDTQYF. Full variable domain (missing parts from reference TRBV5-4 and TRBJ2-3): ETGVTQSPTHLIKTRGQQVTLRCSSQSGHNTVSWYQQALGQGPQFIFQYYREEENGRGNFPPRFSGLQFPNYSSELNVNALELDDSALYLCASSFPLAEGDTDTQYFGPGTRLTVL.

This clone came up many times. Other nucleotide sequences in the sample specify the same CDR3. J is TRBJ2-3 and V is TRBV5-1; D is unclear. Trimming took 2 bases from V and 2 from J, leaving 12 bases between them. The CDR3 contains 15 residues. Germline values: CDR1 SGHRS, CDR2 YFSETQ. Written as DNA, the CDR3 is TGCGCCAGCAGCTTAGGCCCCTCGGCCACAGATACGCAGTATTTT. This codes for CASSLGPSATDTQYF.

Concerning this clone: This could be a read error, since a much larger clone is one nucleotide away. The sample has other DNA sequences that encode this CDR3 too. The chain is built from TRBV19 and TRBJ2-2; D is possibly TRBD1 (5 bases). The CDR3 contains 19 residues. Germline V gene data show CDR1 as LNHDA and CDR2 as SQIVND (reference sequence). This CDR3 reads CASTTARLVGWGPTGELFF. The CDR3, as DNA: TGTGCCAGTACCACCGCCCGGTTAGTGGGCTGGGGCCCCACCGGTGAGCTGTTTTTT.

This clone was counted only a few times. CDR3: CASLRQHITGELFF. Here the CDR3 DNA reads TGTGCCAGTTTACGACAGCATATCACCGGGGAGCTGTTTTTT. The V gene is TRBV12-3 or TRBV12-4, the J gene TRBJ2-2, with D perhaps TRBD1 (5 bases). The CDR3 extends over 14 amino acids. V dropped 9 bases and J dropped 4 bases, with 15 bases sitting between them.

The chain links TRBV18 to TRBJ2-1; 13 nucleotides agree with TRBD2. Germline-derived CDR1 and CDR2 are KGHSH and LQKENI. CDR3 size: 16 residues. Unmatched junction bases numbered 4, after V lost 6 bases and J lost 2 bases. CDR3 loop: CASSTGLAGPYNEQFF. Written as DNA, the CDR3 is TGTGCCAGCTCCACGGGACTAGCGGGGCCCTACAATGAGCAGTTCTTC.

This clone was seen ten or more times. The chain has TRBV12-3 or TRBV12-4 and TRBJ2-2; unclear D gene. The CDR3 covers 17 residues. The V gene lost 6 bases and the J gene lost 4 bases, with 21 bases spanning the gap. CDR3 sequence reads: CASSPSAQVRITGELFF. The DNA of the CDR3 is TGTGCCAGCAGCCCCTCGGCCCAAGTCCGGATCACCGGGGAGCTGTTTTTT.

This clone was detected only a few times. The V gene is TRBV7-8, the J gene TRBJ1-1; D possibly corresponds to TRBD1 (5 bases). The CDR3 totals 16 residues. The V end was cut by 4 bases, the J end by 1 base, with 16 bases between. Germline V CDR1 and CDR2: SGHVS, FQNEAQ. CDR3 nucleotide sequence: TGTGCCAGCAGCTCCCCGAGGGGCAGGGCGAACACTGAAGCTTTCTTT. This gives the protein CASSSPRGRANTEAFF.

The sample holds a few counts of this clone. The genes are TRBV11-2 and TRBJ1-1; D is undetermined. CDR3 length equals 13 residues. V lost 5 bases and J 5 bases, leaving 12 bases between the germline ends. Germline assignment: CDR1 SGHAT and CDR2 FQNNGV. In DNA, the CDR3 is TGTGCCAGCAGCAGAGCCCCCAGAACTGAAGCTTTCTTT. Protein: CASSRAPRTEAFF.

The chain is built from TRBV4-1 and TRBJ1-1; D not certain. This CDR3 contains 18 residues. The V gene's germline CDR1 is MGHRA and CDR2 YSYEKL. Deletions cut 1 base from V and 0 bases from J, with 18 bases between. CDR3 coding DNA: TGCGCCAGCAGCCAAGGACTACCCCACCTGGGTTTGAACACTGAAGCTTTCTTT. Translation gives CASSQGLPHLGLNTEAFF.

J is TRBJ2-7 and V is TRBV6-1; 9 bases match TRBD2. With 5 bases clipped from V and 7 bases from J, the junction kept 6 bases outside the gene matches. The CDR3 totals 13 residues. The germline V gene encodes CDR1 MNHNS and CDR2 SASEGT. CDR3 sequence (DNA): TGTGCCAGCAGTACGGGACTAGCACGTGAGCAGTACTTC. Amino acids: CASSTGLAREQYF.

This clone came up many times. Here the CDR3 DNA reads TGCGCCAGCCAGGGGCCGGCTAACACCGGGGAGCTGTTTTTT. Residues: CASQGPANTGELFF. The chain is built from TRBV5-1 and TRBJ2-2; D is perhaps TRBD1 (6 bases). Germline V gives CDR1 SGHRS, CDR2 YFSETQ. The V end was cut by 7 bases, the J end by 2 bases, with 12 bases between. The CDR3 totals 14 residues.

This clone was picked up a small number of times. The V gene is TRBV6-1, the J gene TRBJ2-7; TRBD2 might be the D (6 bases). The V gene lost 7 bases and the J gene lost 2 bases, with 18 bases spanning the gap. The V gene's germline CDR1 is MNHNS and CDR2 SASEGT. This CDR3 region has 15 residues. This chain's CDR3 is CASKLIVGEAYEQYF. The CDR3, as DNA: TGTGCCAGCAAACTAATTGTGGGGGAGGCCTACGAGCAGTACTTC.

This clone was seen at least ten times. The V call is TRBV20-1, the J call TRBJ2-1; 10 bases align to TRBD2. V gave up 5 bases and J gave up 7 bases; unmatched junction bases: 14. Germline CDR1 reads DFQATT; CDR2 reads SNEGSKA (reference sequence). The CDR3 loop spans 16 amino acids. The chain's CDR3 is CSAPRGGLATGNEQFF. The CDR3 bases are TGCAGTGCTCCTAGAGGGGGACTAGCGACGGGGAATGAGCAGTTCTTC.